The 32 T cell receptor beta chains presented below share a single source sample, sequenced in a study of shared clonotypes between healthy human individuals. The naive CD8 fraction comprised CD45RO-negative cells positively selected for CCR7 and excluded terminally differentiated effector memory CD45RA+ cells. Produced via immunoSEQ multiplex PCR; TCRdb's table is partial and in-frame only. This table holds hundreds of thousands of clones, 90% to 97% found once. Sequencing used naive CD8+ T cells sorted from blood. The receptors stem from a woman aged 30 to 39 in good health.

This CDR3 reads CASSLLGDYTEAFF. CDR3 sequence (DNA): TGTGCCAGCAGTTTATTAGGGGATTACACTGAAGCTTTCTTT. This chain connects TRBV27 to TRBJ1-1; tentative D call: TRBD1 (5 bases). The V gene's germline CDR1 is MNHEY and CDR2 SMNVEV (reference sequence). With 1 base removed from V and 3 bases from J, the gap between germline ends came to 9 bases. The CDR3 totals 14 residues.

The J gene is TRBJ2-7, the V gene TRBV28; TRBD2 agrees at 8 bases. With 4 bases clipped from V and 3 bases from J, the junction kept 8 bases outside the gene matches. The CDR3 is 15 amino acids. Per the germline V gene, CDR1 is MDHEN and CDR2 is SYDVKM. The CDR3 loop is CASSYTSGKFYEQYF. As DNA, the CDR3 is TGTGCCAGCAGTTACACTAGCGGTAAATTCTACGAGCAGTACTTC.

This chain connects TRBV19 to TRBJ2-2; 10 bases are shared with TRBD1. Trimming removed 8 bases from V and 3 bases from J; junction bases left unmatched: 6. The CDR3 extends over 15 amino acids. CDR1 is LNHDA, CDR2 SQIVND, per germline (reference sequence). Here the CDR3 reads CASLDRGLHTGELFF. Here the CDR3 DNA reads TGTGCCAGTCTAGACAGGGGGCTACACACCGGGGAGCTGTTTTTT.

The chain employs TRBV27 and TRBJ1-1; tentatively, D is TRBD1 (6 bases). CDR1 and CDR2 (germline): MNHEY, SMNVEV (reference sequence). V was shortened by 5 bases and J by 0 bases, with 10 bases between the two germline ends. CDR3 size: 14 residues. This CDR3 reads CASSGGQLNTEAFF. The CDR3 DNA is TGTGCCAGCAGTGGAGGACAGTTGAACACTGAAGCTTTCTTT.

The chain carries TRBV4-2 and TRBJ2-7; D might be TRBD2 (6 bases). The CDR3 runs to 15 residues. CDR1 is LGHNA, CDR2 YNFKEQ, per germline. The V gene lost 2 bases and the J gene lost 4 bases, with 15 bases spanning the gap. CDR3 nucleotides: TGTGCCAGCAGCCAACAGGAGGGCCTCGGATACGAGCAGTACTTC. Translated, it gives CASSQQEGLGYEQYF.

This clone was seen more than once but under ten times. V and J are TRBV11-2 and TRBJ2-7; a possible D gene is TRBD1 (6 bases). CDR1 SGHAT and CDR2 FQNNGV come from the germline V gene. CDR3 size: 12 residues. Trimming took off 4 bases at V and 6 bases at J, with 10 bases between the two ends. CDR3 nucleotides: TGTGCCAGCAGCTCGGGACAACTCGAGCAGTACTTC. As protein: CASSSGQLEQYF.

The chain employs TRBV6-5 and TRBJ1-1; no clear D gene. Germline CDR1 reads MNHEY; CDR2 reads SVGAGI. V lost 6 bases and J lost 4, with 9 bases in between. The length of the CDR3 is 12 residues. The CDR3: CASRRIGTEAFF. Written as DNA, the CDR3 is TGTGCCAGCAGGAGGATCGGCACTGAAGCTTTCTTT.

This chain links TRBV11-1 with TRBJ2-2; 13 positions match TRBD2. The CDR3 covers 19 residues. The V segment lost 4 bases and the J segment 3 bases; nucleotides outside the gene matches: 11. CDR1 is SGHAT and CDR2 is FQDESV in the germline V gene (reference sequence). The CDR3: CASSSPGLAGIWDTGELFF. CDR3 in DNA: TGTGCCAGCAGCTCCCCGGGACTAGCGGGAATCTGGGACACCGGGGAGCTGTTTTTT.

The chain has TRBV6-5 and TRBJ2-1; 7 bases line up with TRBD2. The germline gives CDR1 MNHEY, CDR2 SVGAGI. V trimming: 2 bases; J trimming: 7 bases; junction bases outside the gene matches: 8. CDR3 length: 15 residues. DNA for the CDR3: TGTGCCAGCAGTTACGTCGCGGGAGAGTTGAATGAGCAGTTCTTC. It specifies CASSYVAGELNEQFF.

This clone was counted a few times. CDR3 protein: CAWRGASEAFF. In DNA form, the CDR3 reads TGTGCCTGGAGGGGGGCTAGTGAAGCTTTCTTT. The chain recombines TRBV30 with TRBJ1-1; the D gene is possibly TRBD1 (6 bases). Trimming removed 3 bases from V and 7 bases from J, with 9 bases in between. Germline V gives CDR1 GTSNPN, CDR2 SVGIG (reference sequence). The length of the CDR3 is 11 residues.

This clone was seen a single time. CDR3 DNA: TGTGCCAGCAGACCCCAGGGGAAGGTTCAGCCCCAGCATTTT. Translation gives CASRPQGKVQPQHF. The chain is built from TRBV2 and TRBJ1-5; possible D gene TRBD1, 6 bases. From germline, CDR1 is SNHLY and CDR2 FYNNEI. Trimming took 6 bases from V and 6 from J, leaving 15 bases between them. The CDR3 runs 14 residues.

The V call is TRBV30, the J call TRBJ2-3, with 7 bases fitting TRBD2. The CDR3 is made up of 15 amino acids. Unmatched junction bases numbered 7, after V lost 1 base and J lost 3 bases. Germline V gene data show CDR1 as GTSNPN and CDR2 as SVGIG (reference sequence). The CDR3 sequence: CAWSDLGGSTDTQYF. Written as DNA, the CDR3 is TGTGCCTGGAGTGACTTGGGCGGGAGTACAGATACGCAGTATTTT.

This rearrangement joins TRBV7-9 to TRBJ2-7, with 8 nucleotides matching TRBD2. This CDR3 has 15 residues. After removal of 3 bases from V and 5 bases from J, the junction contained 9 bases not matched to a gene. CDR1 and CDR2 from the germline V gene are SEHNR and FQNEAQ (reference sequence). Here the CDR3 reads CASSLERGTRHEQYF. CDR3 in DNA: TGTGCCAGCAGCTTGGAACGGGGGACTAGACACGAGCAGTACTTC. Using reference TRBV7-9 and TRBJ2-7 for the parts outside the CDR3, the full variable domain is DTGVSQNPRHKITKRGQNVTFRCDPISEHNRLYWYRQTLGQGPEFLTYFQNEAQLEKSRLLSDRFSAERPKGSFSTLEIQRTEQGDSAMYLCASSLERGTRHEQYFGPGTRLTVT.

The genes are TRBV7-9 and TRBJ2-7; 12 bases agree with TRBD2. The CDR3 totals 16 residues. Germline values: CDR1 SEHNR, CDR2 FQNEAQ (reference sequence). V was pared by 5 bases and J by 4 bases, with 9 bases of the junction left unmatched. DNA for the CDR3: TGTGCCAGCAGCCTCCTCGGACTAGCGGGACAGTACGAGCAGTACTTC. Residues: CASSLLGLAGQYEQYF.

This chain connects TRBV19 to TRBJ2-7, with a possible D match to TRBD2 (5 bases). Germline V gene sequence: CDR1 LNHDA, CDR2 SQIVND (reference sequence). V was clipped by 5 bases and J by 3 bases, with 14 bases between them. The CDR3 sequence is 14 residues long. The CDR3 DNA is TGTGCCAGTAGTGCCGGGATCCCGGGCTACGAGCAGTACTTC. Protein product: CASSAGIPGYEQYF.

CDR3: CASRHWGGNQPQHF. The CDR3 bases are TGTGCCAGCCGACATTGGGGGGGCAATCAGCCCCAGCATTTT. This sequence joins TRBV5-5 and TRBJ1-5, with a possible D match to TRBD1 (5 bases). Germline CDR1 is SGHKS and CDR2 is YYEKEE (reference sequence). The germline V and J ends were trimmed by 7 bases and 2 bases, with 13 bases remaining between them. CDR3 length: 14 residues.

The V gene is TRBV5-4, the J gene TRBJ2-7; TRBD2 aligns across 10 bases. CDR3 length: 17 residues. CDR1 is SGHNT, CDR2 YYREEE, per germline (reference sequence). The V and J ends lost 0 bases and 0 bases, in that order; junction bases with no gene match: 6. CDR3 nucleotide sequence: TGTGCCAGCAGCTTGGGGTACTCTAGCGGGAGCTCCTACGAGCAGTACTTC. This encodes CASSLGYSSGSSYEQYF. Filled out from reference TRBV5-4 and TRBJ2-7, the complete variable domain reads ETGVTQSPTHLIKTRGQQVTLRCSSQSGHNTVSWYQQALGQGPQFIFQYYREEENGRGNFPPRFSGLQFPNYSSELNVNALELDDSALYLCASSLGYSSGSSYEQYFGPGTRLTVT.

The chain joins TRBV6-5 to TRBJ1-1; D call uncertain. Trimming stripped 2 bases from V and 0 bases from J, with 4 bases between. The CDR3 has 13 residues. The germline CDR1 and CDR2 sequences are MNHEY and SVGAGI. CDR3 amino acids: CASSYALNTEAFF. CDR3 in DNA: TGTGCCAGCAGTTACGCCCTGAACACTGAAGCTTTCTTT.

The J gene is TRBJ2-3, the V gene TRBV7-8; tentative D call: TRBD2 (5 bases). CDR3 length: 13 amino acids. Germline V gene data show CDR1 as SGHVS and CDR2 as FQNEAQ. Trimming removed 8 bases from V and 2 bases from J, with 11 bases in between. CDR3 protein: CASRGPSTDTQYF. CDR3 DNA sequence: TGTGCCAGCCGAGGGCCCTCCACAGATACGCAGTATTTT.

The V call is TRBV10-2, the J call TRBJ1-1, with D possibly matching TRBD1 (5 bases). This CDR3 has 13 residues. Germline loops: CDR1 WSHSY, CDR2 SAAADI. V was clipped by 2 bases and J by 6 bases, with 10 bases between them. CDR3 in DNA: TGCGCCAGCAGTGAGACAGGACGGTCTGAAGCTTTCTTT. The encoded protein is CASSETGRSEAFF.

This clone is a singleton in its sample. V is TRBV19 and J is TRBJ1-5; perhaps TRBD1 as D (5 bases). The CDR3 is 14 residues long. Trimming pared 5 bases from V and 3 bases from J, leaving 11 bases between. Germline CDR1 and CDR2: LNHDA and SQIVND (reference sequence). As DNA, the CDR3 is TGTGCCAGTAGTTACGGGACCTTCAATCAGCCCCAGCATTTT. It specifies CASSYGTFNQPQHF.

The chain is built from TRBV7-9 and TRBJ1-4, with D perhaps TRBD1 (6 bases). There are 16 residues in the CDR3. The V and J ends lost 2 bases and 0 bases respectively, with 10 bases between them. The germline gives CDR1 SEHNR, CDR2 FQNEAQ (reference sequence). The CDR3 sequence: CASSLMTGATNEKLFF. The CDR3 bases are TGTGCCAGCAGCTTAATGACAGGAGCAACTAATGAAAAACTGTTTTTT.

This chain uses TRBV2 with TRBJ1-2; 9 bases match TRBD1. Germline CDR1 reads SNHLY; CDR2 reads FYNNEI. This CDR3 region has 15 residues. With V trimmed by 3 bases and J by 3 bases, 5 bases remained unmatched. The CDR3 reads CASSEWRQGDYGYTF. Here the CDR3 DNA reads TGTGCCAGCAGTGAGTGGAGACAGGGGGACTATGGCTACACCTTC.

The rearrangement uses TRBV27 and TRBJ2-7, with a tentative D call TRBD2 (6 bases). This CDR3 comprises 15 residues. CDR1 and CDR2 (germline): MNHEY, SMNVEV (reference sequence). The V gene lost 0 bases and the J gene lost 4 bases, with 13 bases spanning the gap. CDR3 bases: TGTGCCAGCAGTTTATCGATCAGTGGGGGGTACGAGCAGTACTTC. This gives the protein CASSLSISGGYEQYF.

This clone appeared a single time. The V and J genes are TRBV2 and TRBJ2-7; possible D gene TRBD1, 6 bases. Germline CDR1 and CDR2: SNHLY and FYNNEI. V dropped 8 bases and J dropped 2 bases, with 19 bases sitting between them. The CDR3 spans 15 residues. In DNA, the CDR3 is TGTGCCAGCCAACTCCCTGGGGACACGACCTACGAGCAGTACTTC. It is translated as CASQLPGDTTYEQYF.

The chain is built from TRBV28 and TRBJ2-1; D might be TRBD1 (5 bases). Per germline, CDR1 MDHEN and CDR2 SYDVKM. CDR3 size: 15 residues. V lost 7 bases and J 1 base, leaving 14 bases between the germline ends. The CDR3 is CASKQQTVSYNEQFF. The CDR3 DNA is TGTGCCAGCAAACAACAGACAGTTTCCTACAATGAGCAGTTCTTC.

The V call is TRBV19, the J call TRBJ2-7; D ambiguous. The CDR3 runs to 13 residues. The germline V and J ends were trimmed by 5 bases and 3 bases, with 11 bases remaining between them. The germline V gene has CDR1 LNHDA and CDR2 SQIVND (reference sequence). CDR3 region: CASSFGRFYEQYF. In DNA form, the CDR3 reads TGTGCCAGTAGTTTCGGAAGATTCTACGAGCAGTACTTC.

The chain combines TRBV27 with TRBJ2-2, with 9 bases matching TRBD2. V gave up 6 bases and J gave up 5 bases; unmatched junction bases: 16. Per the germline V gene, CDR1 is MNHEY and CDR2 is SMNVEV (reference sequence). This CDR3 spans 18 amino acids. In DNA form, the CDR3 reads TGTGCCAGCAGCGTGACAATTGGGGCGGGAGGGTTTACCGGGGAGCTGTTTTTT. It codes for CASSVTIGAGGFTGELFF.

The V gene is TRBV30, the J gene TRBJ2-3; 12 bases fit TRBD2. V lost 2 bases to trimming and J lost 3 bases; unmatched junction nucleotides: 6. From germline, CDR1 is GTSNPN and CDR2 SVGIG (reference sequence). This CDR3 region has 16 residues. This CDR3 is CAWSLGLAGPTDTQYF. The CDR3 DNA follows: TGTGCCTGGAGTCTGGGACTAGCGGGTCCTACAGATACGCAGTATTTT.

The rearrangement joins TRBV19 to TRBJ2-2, with D uncertain. Trimming removed 5 bases at V and 2 bases at J, with 6 bases between. The V gene's germline CDR1 is LNHDA and CDR2 SQIVND (reference sequence). The CDR3 contains 13 residues. DNA of the CDR3: TGTGCCAGTAGTGCTCCAAACACCGGGGAGCTGTTTTTT. Its protein product is CASSAPNTGELFF.

This clone was picked up one time. The chain recombines TRBV13 with TRBJ1-2; a possible D gene is TRBD1 (5 bases). The V gene lost 0 bases and the J gene lost 6 bases, with 11 bases spanning the gap. This CDR3 has 14 residues. CDR1 PRHDT and CDR2 FYEKMQ come from the germline V gene (reference sequence). CDR3 residues: CASSLGRGIDGYTF. The CDR3 DNA sequence: TGTGCCAGCAGCTTAGGACGGGGGATTGATGGCTACACCTTC.

This clone was observed a single time. The DNA of the CDR3 is TGTGCCAGCGGTCGGGCCAACATCGGGCAGTACTTC. Translating it yields CASGRANIGQYF. V usage is TRBV6-5 and J usage is TRBJ2-7; no firm D call. The CDR3 loop spans 12 amino acids. The germline CDR1 and CDR2 sequences are MNHEY and SVGAGI. Trimming stripped 8 bases from V and 9 bases from J, with 17 bases between.